This T cell receptor beta chain was captured by sequencing in a study of cytotoxic CD8 clonotypes in ibrutinib-treated CLL. Study results and limitations: Public clonotypes showed up rarely, and on treatment they shrank or held steady.

This clone came up many times. Its antigen remains unknown. Method: immunoSEQ multiplex PCR; TCRdb's copy keeps in-frame clones and lacks some. This table has 270,000 or so clones, approximately 79% appearing once. The CDR3 is 16 amino acids. The sample was PBMCs, taken at disease progression, from a patient treated with ibrutinib. The clonotype was recovered from a human donor with chronic lymphocytic leukemia. The genes are TRBV1 and TRBJ1-1. TRBV1 is flagged as a pseudogene. CDR3 coding DNA: TGCACCAGCAGCCAAGAGGTCGGAGGGTCGAACACTGAAGCTTTCTTT. Protein product: CTSSQEVGGSNTEAFF.